These T cell receptor beta chains were read from a single sample in a study of T cells in localized non-small cell lung cancer. TCRdb's copy holds only in-frame clones and misses some; the assay was immunoSEQ multiplex PCR. There are approximately 76,000 clones in the sample; 75% to 85% occur only once, and more than 9% lies in the top ten. This specimen consisted of peripheral blood, obtained before any cancer treatment. The receptors originated from a female donor older than 55 with stage I lung adenocarcinoma. Both conserved end residues are part of each CDR3. Fields, in order: V gene, J gene, clone size, D gene, CDR3 DNA, CDR3 protein. D genes are given only for firm matches. Clone sizes are given selectively: once, few, many, or a class where the clone is expanded.

TRBV7-8	TRBJ2-1	NA	NA	TGTGCCAGCAGCTTAGCGGGCATAAGGGGAGGCTACAATGAGCAGTTCTTC	CASSLAGIRGGYNEQFF
TRBV5-1	TRBJ2-7	NA	NA	TGCGCCAGCGTTCCGGGGGGCCAGCCCTCTTCCTACGAGCAGTACTTC	CASVPGGQPSSYEQYF
TRBV6-1	TRBJ2-7	NA	TRBD1	TGTGCCAGCAGGTGGGGACAGGGGGCTTGGGAGCAGTACTTC	CASRWGQGAWEQYF
TRBV2	TRBJ2-5	NA	NA	TGTGCCAGCAGTGTTGGGGGGGCGTCCGGGGAGACCCAGTACTTC	CASSVGGASGETQYF
TRBV6-5	TRBJ1-2	NA	NA	TGTGCCAGCAGTTACTCCATAACAGGCAACTATGGCTACACCTTC	CASSYSITGNYGYTF
TRBV6-5	TRBJ1-5	once	NA	TGTGCCAGCAGTACCTCTCGGACACAGCCCCAGCATTTT	CASSTSRTQPQHF
TRBV25-1	TRBJ2-7	NA	NA	TGTGCCAGCAGTGACTGGGCCGCACTATCCTACGAGCAGTACTTC	CASSDWAALSYEQYF
TRBV19	TRBJ1-5	NA	NA	TGTGCCAGTCGGAGTAGCAATCAGCCCCAGCATTTT	CASRSSNQPQHF
TRBV19	TRBJ1-6	NA	TRBD1	TGTGCCAGTAGAGGGGACAGGGCTTCACCCCTCCACTTT	CASRGDRASPLHF
TRBV7-8	TRBJ1-3	NA	NA	TGTGCCAGCAGCTTAAGTCCCTGGGGAACTGGAAACACCATATATTTT	CASSLSPWGTGNTIYF
TRBV19	TRBJ1-1	NA	NA	TGTGCCAGTAGTATATTCGGCGGGGCCCCGCACACTGAAGCTTTCTTT	CASSIFGGAPHTEAFF
TRBV14	TRBJ1-2	NA	NA	TGTGCCAGCAGCCTAGGACAGACCATTACACCCTATGGCTACACCTTC	CASSLGQTITPYGYTF
TRBV14	TRBJ1-3	few	NA	TGTGCCAGCAGCTCTTCTGGGGGAAACACCATATATTTT	CASSSSGGNTIYF
TRBV9	TRBJ2-5	NA	NA	TGTGCCAGCAGCGCCATATCGGGAGAAGAGACCCAGTACTTC	CASSAISGEETQYF
TRBV6-5	TRBJ2-4	NA	TRBD1	TGTGCCAGCAGACTCGACCCGGGACAGAAAAACATTCAGTACTTC	CASRLDPGQKNIQYF
TRBV27	TRBJ1-6	NA	NA	TGTGCCAGCAGTTTACGAACAGGGTACCCTAATTCACCCCTCCACTTT	CASSLRTGYPNSPLHF
TRBV29-1	TRBJ2-7	NA	NA	TGCAGCGTTGCTCAGACAGCCGGTAACGAGCAGTACTTC	CSVAQTAGNEQYF
TRBV20-1	TRBJ2-7	NA	NA	TGCAGTGCTCGGGATTCCTACGAGCAGTACTTC	CSARDSYEQYF
TRBV10-3	TRBJ2-7	NA	NA	TGTGCCAGCAGCGCCGGGGACAAGTACGAGCAGTACTTC	CASSAGDKYEQYF
TRBV4-2	TRBJ1-1	NA	TRBD1	TGTGCCAGCAGCCAAGCCGGGACAGGATGGGGGGTGCGGACCACTGAAGCTTTCTTT	CASSQAGTGWGVRTTEAFF
TRBV30	TRBJ1-1	once	NA	TGTGCCTGGGGGAGGGGGAACACTGAAGCTTTCTTT	CAWGRGNTEAFF
TRBV18	TRBJ2-4	NA	NA	TGTGCCAGCTCACCACCTGGGGGCCACAAAAACATTCAGTACTTC	CASSPPGGHKNIQYF
TRBV27	TRBJ2-5	NA	TRBD2	TGTGCCAGCAGGTGGTGGGGCGGGGGTAGCGATGAGACCCAGTACTTC	CASRWWGGGSDETQYF
TRBV4-3	TRBJ1-2	NA	NA	TGCGCCAGCAGCCAAGAGACATCAGGAGCCAACTATGGCTACACCTTC	CASSQETSGANYGYTF
TRBV28	TRBJ2-2	NA	NA	TGTGCCAGTGAGGATAGGGAGCTGTTTTTT	CASEDRELFF
TRBV11-3	TRBJ2-3	NA	NA	TGTGCCAGCAGCTTAGGGCTAGTGGGCCTCCCAGATACGCAGTATTTT	CASSLGLVGLPDTQYF
TRBV5-6	TRBJ1-1	NA	TRBD1	TGTGCCAGCAGCTCCAGGGGGCTCGGGAACACTGAAGCTTTCTTT	CASSSRGLGNTEAFF
TRBV6-6	TRBJ2-2	NA	TRBD1	TGTGCCAGCGGTAAACCGGGACAGGGAACCTCCGGGGAGCTGTTTTTT	CASGKPGQGTSGELFF
TRBV5-1	TRBJ2-1	once	TRBD1	TGCGCCAGCAGCTTGAGTGCCGGGACAGCCAACAATGAGCAGTTCTTC	CASSLSAGTANNEQFF
TRBV11-2	TRBJ2-1	once	NA	TGTGCCAGCAGCCTCACTAGGGTGGGGTTCTTC	CASSLTRVGFF
TRBV5-4	TRBJ2-5	NA	TRBD1	TGTGCCAGCAGCCTGACAGGGCTGGGAAAAGAGACCCAGTACTTC	CASSLTGLGKETQYF
TRBV7-2	TRBJ2-5	NA	NA	TGTGCCAGCAGCTTAGAAATAGTGCGGCAGTCTAAAGAGACCCAGTACTTC	CASSLEIVRQSKETQYF
TRBV19	TRBJ2-1	NA	NA	TGTGCCAGTAGTGCCGACCGGGACCGTAAGCAGTTCTTC	CASSADRDRKQFF
TRBV5-1	TRBJ2-7	NA	TRBD1	TGCGCCAGCAGCTTGGCCACAGGGGGCAATTACGAGCAGTACTTC	CASSLATGGNYEQYF
TRBV9	TRBJ2-2	NA	TRBD2	TGTGCCAGCAGCGTAGGGGGACTAGCAAACGGGGAGCTGTTTTTT	CASSVGGLANGELFF
TRBV7-2	TRBJ1-2	NA	NA	TGTGCCAGCAGCTTAAAGGCAGGGTCTGGCTACACCTTC	CASSLKAGSGYTF
TRBV4-2	TRBJ2-7	NA	NA	TGTGCCAGCAGCCAAGACGGGAGGACAGGGAATGAGCAGTACTTC	CASSQDGRTGNEQYF
TRBV28	TRBJ1-1	NA	NA	TGTGCCAGCAGTCCCTCGGGGTACCTGAACACTGAAGCTTTCTTT	CASSPSGYLNTEAFF
TRBV7-8	TRBJ2-1	few	TRBD1	TGTGCCAGCAGCATTGGACAGGGCTACAATGAGCAGTTCTTC	CASSIGQGYNEQFF
TRBV30	TRBJ1-6	NA	NA	TGTGCCTGGATGCTGGGCATTAATTCACCCCTCCACTTT	CAWMLGINSPLHF
TRBV6-6	TRBJ2-3	NA	TRBD1	TGTGCCAGCAGTTTACCCCCGGGACAGGGGGCCGATACGCAGTATTTT	CASSLPPGQGADTQYF
TRBV28	TRBJ2-7	NA	TRBD2	TGTGCCAGCAGTCGGGGCCCCCGAGCGAGCGGGAGGGGTAGGAGGTACGAGCAGTACTTC	CASSRGPRASGRGRRYEQYF
TRBV9	TRBJ2-1	NA	NA	TGTGCCAGCAGCTCCCAGGGGAGCTCCTACAATGAGCAGTTCTTC	CASSSQGSSYNEQFF